What follows is one TCR beta chain and its context. The table lists this clonotype with many counts. Its specific antigen is unknown. Per-nucleotide qualities are absent, and no much larger clonotype sits a single base away. This entry belongs to a study of response to subunit inactivated influenza vaccine (dated by TCRdb to about 2018). Study-wide context: Deep quantitative profiling of the T cell receptor repertoire was used in the study to follow responses to a trivalent subunit inactivated influenza vaccine.

Library preparation employed RT-PCR. The instrument given in TCRdb is Illumina HiSeq 2500. Starting from the raw public reads, TCRdb applied fastp trimming at Q25, assembled clones with MiXCR and retained in-frame beta chains. Merged by CDR3 protein, the rows form single entries marked with the most common genes and DNA. The sample table shows more than 200,000 distinct CDR3 sequences, and more than 9% are seen once. The biggest ten clones account for 7.8% of the sample. CDR1 and CDR2 are read off the germline V gene as KGHDR and SFDVKD. V is shortened by 6 bases, J by 3 bases, and the region joining them spans 1 base. The CDR3 has 11 amino acids, counting the end cysteine and phenylalanine. CDR3 DNA only is kept here, 33 bases in frame from base 1. What the research found in general, with its limitations: The authors proposed that each seasonal influenza vaccination may bring in only a limited number of new T cells.

Recombination linked TRBV24-1 to TRBJ2-2, with the D gene not confidently named. This clonotype was obtained from a man aged 50 or older who received an inactivated influenza vaccine. Donor details come from another sample of the same person, matched by shared clones. The material sequenced was non-naive T cells sorted from PBMCs, taken 14 days before vaccination. The sample's cell subset or site label is to be understood as: memory T cell fraction. Read as DNA, the sequence is TGTGCCACCAGTTACACCGGGGAGCTGTTTTTT. Translation gives CATSYTGELFF.